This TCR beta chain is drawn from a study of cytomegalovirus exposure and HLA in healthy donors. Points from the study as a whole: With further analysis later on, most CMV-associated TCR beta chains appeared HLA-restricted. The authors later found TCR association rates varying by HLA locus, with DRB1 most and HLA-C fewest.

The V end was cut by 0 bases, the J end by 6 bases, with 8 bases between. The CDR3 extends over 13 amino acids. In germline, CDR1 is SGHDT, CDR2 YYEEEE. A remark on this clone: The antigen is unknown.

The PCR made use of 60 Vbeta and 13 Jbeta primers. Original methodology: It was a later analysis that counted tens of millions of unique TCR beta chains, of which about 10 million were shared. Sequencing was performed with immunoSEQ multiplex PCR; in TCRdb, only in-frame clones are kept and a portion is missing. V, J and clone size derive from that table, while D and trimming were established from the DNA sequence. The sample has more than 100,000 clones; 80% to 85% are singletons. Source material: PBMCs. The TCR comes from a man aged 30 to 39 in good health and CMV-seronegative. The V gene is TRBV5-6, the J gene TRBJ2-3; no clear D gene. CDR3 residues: CASSLEAADTQYF. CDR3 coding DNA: TGTGCCAGCAGCTTGGAGGCGGCGGATACGCAGTATTTT.